The 27 T cell receptor beta chains below were found in one sample sequenced in a study of cytomegalovirus exposure and HLA in healthy donors. Assay: immunoSEQ multiplex PCR; the TCRdb copy retains only in-frame clones and omits some. The table shows tens of thousands of clones, with 90% to 95% occurring only once. Input material: PBMCs. These receptors were obtained from a woman in her thirties in good health and CMV-seronegative.

V gene TRBV4-1 combines with J gene TRBJ2-7; 15 bases are a match to TRBD2. CDR1 MGHRA and CDR2 YSYEKL come from the germline V gene. The CDR3 loop spans 18 amino acids. After removal of 4 bases from V and 0 bases from J, the junction contained 7 bases not matched to a gene. CDR3 region: CASSLRTSGGDFSYEQYF. The CDR3 DNA reads as TGCGCCAGCAGCCTCCGGACTAGCGGGGGGGATTTCTCCTACGAGCAGTACTTC.

The chain uses TRBV15 and TRBJ2-7; TRBD2 matches 10 bases. CDR3 length equals 17 residues. Germline V gene lookup returns CDR1 LNHNV and CDR2 YYDKDF (reference sequence). With V trimmed by 0 bases and J by 9 bases, 14 bases remained unmatched. The CDR3 nucleotides read TGTGCCACCAGCAGAGAGGGGAGGCGAGCGGGAGGGCCTTCGCAGTACTTC. This gives the protein CATSREGRRAGGPSQYF.

The chain combines TRBV11-2 with TRBJ2-2, with TRBD2 matching 10 bases. The germline CDR1 and CDR2 sequences are SGHAT and FQNNGV. V was pared by 6 bases and J by 2 bases, with 3 bases of the junction left unmatched. The CDR3 loop spans 15 amino acids. The CDR3 sequence is CASSSSGSNTGELFF. For the CDR3, the DNA is TGTGCCAGCAGTTCTAGCGGGAGTAACACCGGGGAGCTGTTTTTT.

The J gene is TRBJ2-1, the V gene TRBV7-3; the match to TRBD2 covers 8 bases. This CDR3 contains 14 residues. Per the germline V gene, CDR1 is SGHTA and CDR2 is FQGTGA. The junction had 10 bases not matched to a gene; V was cut back by 5 bases and J by 10 bases. The CDR3 nucleotides are TGTGCCAGCAGCCCCCTCACGGGGGGGCCCGAGCAGTTCTTC. This gives the protein CASSPLTGGPEQFF. Together with reference TRBV7-3 and TRBJ2-1, the CDR3 gives the full variable domain: GAGVSQTPSNKVTEKGKYVELRCDPISGHTALYWYRQSLGQGPEFLIYFQGTGAADDSGLPNDRFFAVRPEGSVSTLKIQRTERGDSAVYLCASSPLTGGPEQFFGPGTRLTVL.

This chain uses TRBV6-5 with TRBJ1-3, with unresolved D. Germline V gives CDR1 MNHEY, CDR2 SVGAGI. The CDR3 extends over 15 amino acids. Trimming stripped 0 bases from V and 3 bases from J, with 9 bases between. The CDR3 region is CASSYSLQFGNTIYF. The DNA of the CDR3 is TGTGCCAGCAGTTACTCGTTACAGTTTGGAAACACCATATATTTT.

The table lists this clone with a few counts. The chain uses TRBV4-1 and TRBJ1-5; 9 bases line up with TRBD1. Germline V lookup: CDR1 MGHRA, CDR2 YSYEKL. J gave up 6 bases and V 5 bases, and 8 bases lay outside the gene matches. The CDR3 spans 15 residues. The CDR3 loop reads CASSATPQGAQPQHF. CDR3 coding DNA: TGCGCCAGCAGCGCCACCCCACAGGGGGCTCAGCCCCAGCATTTT.

V is TRBV5-1 and J is TRBJ2-7; weak D call: TRBD1 (5 bases). V was trimmed by 0 bases and J by 7 bases, leaving 11 bases between them. CDR3 length: 13 amino acids. Germline lookup yields CDR1 SGHRS and CDR2 YFSETQ. In nucleotides, the CDR3 is TGCGCCAGCAGCTTGGCAGGGTCAAGTGAGCAGTACTTC. Its translation: CASSLAGSSEQYF.

The CDR3 coding sequence is TGTGCCAGCAGCGAACTAGCGGGGGGGGTAGATGAGCAGTTCTTC. This sequence encodes CASSELAGGVDEQFF. The chain recombines TRBV9 with TRBJ2-1; 13 bases fit TRBD2. The length of the CDR3 is 15 residues. V was clipped by 3 bases and J by 8 bases; unmatched bases: 5. The germline CDR1 and CDR2 sequences are SGDLS and YYNGEE. Based on the CDR3 plus reference TRBV9 and TRBJ2-1, the full variable domain is DSGVTQTPKHLITATGQRVTLRCSPRSGDLSVYWYQQSLDQGLQFLIQYYNGEERAKGNILERFSAQQFPDLHSELNLSSLELGDSALYFCASSELAGGVDEQFFGPGTRLTVL.

The chain joins TRBV7-9 to TRBJ1-2; weak D call: TRBD1 (5 bases). CDR1 SEHNR and CDR2 FQNEAQ come from the germline V gene (reference sequence). The V and J ends lost 5 bases and 8 bases respectively, with 21 bases between them. The CDR3 sequence is 15 residues long. The CDR3 loop reads CASSHPAIDSQGYTF. The CDR3 DNA reads TGTGCCAGCAGCCATCCAGCAATTGACAGTCAAGGCTACACCTTC.

The chain has TRBV6-1 and TRBJ2-2, with 8 nucleotides matching TRBD2. With V trimmed by 7 bases and J by 4 bases, 5 bases remained unmatched. The CDR3 length is 14 residues. The germline gives CDR1 MNHNS, CDR2 SASEGT. The DNA for the CDR3 is TGTGCCAGCATTGGACTAGCAGTCACCGGGGAGCTGTTTTTT. Protein product: CASIGLAVTGELFF.

The rearrangement joins TRBV1 to TRBJ1-3; TRBD1, as called in the table, went unchecked against the DNA. TRBV1 is a documented pseudogene. The CDR3 sequence is 15 residues long. CDR3 DNA sequence: TGCACCAGCAGCCTGAACCCGACAGGGGGAAACACCATATATTTT. Protein product: CTSSLNPTGGNTIYF.

The chain couples TRBV28 to TRBJ2-7, with 10 bases lining up with TRBD1. Trimming cost V 6 bases and J 7 bases; bases outside gene matches: 9. CDR3 size: 14 residues. From germline, CDR1 is MDHEN and CDR2 SYDVKM. CDR3 in amino acids: CASRSPGQGKEQYF. The CDR3, as DNA: TGTGCCAGCAGATCACCGGGACAGGGGAAGGAGCAGTACTTC.

This sequence joins TRBV20-1 and TRBJ2-7, with 7 bases identical to TRBD1. From germline, CDR1 is DFQATT and CDR2 SNEGSKA (reference sequence). This CDR3 contains 11 residues. V dropped 7 bases and J dropped 3; count of bases not matched to a gene: 3. This chain's CDR3 is CSGQGDYEQYF. The CDR3 nucleotides are TGCAGTGGGCAGGGGGACTACGAGCAGTACTTC.

V is TRBV5-1 and J is TRBJ2-7, with 8 bases lining up with TRBD1. The germline V gene has CDR1 SGHRS and CDR2 YFSETQ. CDR3 length equals 15 residues. V shed 0 bases, J shed 3 bases, and the junction held 5 bases outside the gene matches. This CDR3 reads CASSLGSGQGYEQYF. CDR3 coding DNA: TGCGCCAGCAGCTTGGGCTCCGGACAGGGCTACGAGCAGTACTTC.

The chain employs TRBV19 and TRBJ2-3; 10 nucleotides match TRBD2. CDR1 is LNHDA and CDR2 is SQIVND in the germline V gene (reference sequence). Trimming at V came to 3 bases and at J to 6 bases, leaving 6 bases not matched to a gene. The CDR3 extends over 15 amino acids. Here the CDR3 DNA reads TGTGCCAGTAGTATGGTTAGCGGGGGGAGCGATACGCAGTATTTT. Amino acids: CASSMVSGGSDTQYF.

This clone was recorded once. The chain links TRBV2 to TRBJ2-3; 10 nucleotides agree with TRBD2. The V gene's germline CDR1 is SNHLY and CDR2 FYNNEI. Germline trimming cut 6 bases from V and 0 bases from J; bases unmatched to any gene: 3. The CDR3 runs to 15 residues. CDR3 protein: CASSSLAGSTDTQYF. The DNA for the CDR3 is TGTGCCAGCAGCTCACTAGCGGGGAGCACAGATACGCAGTATTTT.

The CDR3 sequence: CASSPDRGHRTGELFF. The CDR3 DNA follows: TGTGCCAGCAGCCCGGACAGGGGGCATAGAACCGGGGAGCTGTTTTTT. This sequence joins TRBV5-6 and TRBJ2-2; 11 bases agree with TRBD1. The CDR3 is made up of 16 amino acids. Looked up from germline, CDR1 is SGHDT and CDR2 is YYEEEE. Losses at the gene ends were 4 bases for V and 5 bases for J; bases not matched to a gene: 7. The variable domain in full, completed from reference TRBV5-6 and TRBJ2-2, reads DAGVTQSPTHLIKTRGQQVTLRCSPKSGHDTVSWYQQALGQGPQFIFQYYEEEERQRGNFPDRFSGHQFPNYSSELNVNALLLGDSALYLCASSPDRGHRTGELFFGEGSRLTVL.

The chain joins TRBV4-1 to TRBJ2-4, with no clear D. The length of the CDR3 is 18 residues. Trimming took 2 bases from V and 0 from J, leaving 17 bases between them. CDR1 is MGHRA and CDR2 is YSYEKL in the germline V gene. The DNA for the CDR3 is TGCGCCAGCAGCCAAAAAGCTGACCCAGGAATAGCCAAAAACATTCAGTACTTC. Translated, it gives CASSQKADPGIAKNIQYF.

V gene TRBV28 combines with J gene TRBJ2-7; a possible D gene is TRBD1 (5 bases). The V gene's germline CDR1 is MDHEN and CDR2 SYDVKM. The V gene lost 8 bases and the J gene lost 0 bases, with 5 bases spanning the gap. The CDR3 runs 11 residues. In DNA, the CDR3 is TGTGCCAGCGGGGCCTCCTACGAGCAGTACTTC. Its protein product is CASGASYEQYF.

V and J are TRBV15 and TRBJ1-2; 9 bases agree with TRBD1. The CDR3 has 18 residues. V lost 3 bases to trimming and J lost 4 bases; unmatched junction nucleotides: 15. Germline V gene sequence: CDR1 LNHNV, CDR2 YYDKDF (reference sequence). The CDR3 DNA sequence: TGTGCCACCAGCAGGGACCACGGCTTCACAGGGGGCGGCTATGGCTACACCTTC. As protein: CATSRDHGFTGGGYGYTF.

V is TRBV28 and J is TRBJ1-5; D call uncertain. The CDR3 is made up of 13 amino acids. Germline assignment: CDR1 MDHEN and CDR2 SYDVKM. V lost 6 bases, J lost 9 bases, and 15 bases lay in between. CDR3 bases: TGTGCCAGCAGGCAGACCTCCGGAGGGCCCCAGCATTTT. Amino acids: CASRQTSGGPQHF.

The chain carries TRBV28 and TRBJ1-2; weak D call: TRBD1 (5 bases). This CDR3 is built from 15 residues. Per the germline V gene, CDR1 is MDHEN and CDR2 is SYDVKM. V dropped 6 bases and J dropped 6 bases, with 20 bases sitting between them. DNA for the CDR3: TGTGCCAGCAGCCCTTTAGGGGAAAGCTTCAATGGCTACACCTTC. Translating it yields CASSPLGESFNGYTF.

The rearrangement joins TRBV7-9 to TRBJ1-1, with TRBD1 matching over 8 bases. V trimming: 2 bases; J trimming: 6 bases; junction bases outside the gene matches: 5. From germline, CDR1 is SEHNR and CDR2 FQNEAQ (reference sequence). The CDR3 covers 14 residues. CDR3 loop: CASSLLQGAPEAFF. CDR3 sequence (DNA): TGTGCCAGCAGCTTACTTCAGGGGGCCCCTGAAGCTTTCTTT.

V and J are TRBV7-2 and TRBJ1-5, with 7 positions matching TRBD1. V dropped 0 bases and J dropped 7; count of bases not matched to a gene: 6. The CDR3 has 15 residues. The germline V gene has CDR1 SGHTA and CDR2 FQGNSA. CDR3 in amino acids: CASSLAVPGGQPQHF. The CDR3 DNA is TGTGCCAGCAGCTTAGCTGTCCCAGGGGGACAGCCCCAGCATTTT. The variable domain in full, completed from reference TRBV7-2 and TRBJ1-5, reads GAGVSQSPSNKVTEKGKDVELRCDPISGHTALYWYRQSLGQGLEFLIYFQGNSAPDKSGLPSDRFSAERTGGSVSTLTIQRTQQEDSAVYLCASSLAVPGGQPQHFGDGTRLSIL.

This clone was found once. CDR3 in DNA: TGTGCCAGCAGCTTAAGGTGGGCAGACACCGGGGAGCTGTTTTTT. It codes for CASSLRWADTGELFF. This chain links TRBV7-9 with TRBJ2-2; D unclear. V was clipped by 2 bases and J by 3 bases, with 10 bases between them. The CDR3 sequence is 15 residues long. Germline CDR1 is SEHNR and CDR2 is FQNEAQ (reference sequence).

The chain couples TRBV10-3 to TRBJ1-2; D possibly corresponds to TRBD1 (6 bases). The germline V gene has CDR1 ENHRY and CDR2 SYGVKD. CDR3 length: 13 amino acids. V was pared by 5 bases and J by 4 bases, with 11 bases between. The CDR3: CAISQGGSYGYTF. The CDR3 bases are TGTGCCATCAGTCAAGGGGGTTCCTATGGCTACACCTTC.

This clone was observed once. The CDR3 here is CASSWGSGHAIEAFF. CDR3 bases: TGTGCCAGCAGCTGGGGGTCGGGACACGCGATTGAAGCTTTCTTT. The chain employs TRBV5-6 and TRBJ1-1, with D possibly being TRBD1 (6 bases). This CDR3 comprises 15 residues. Per the germline V gene, CDR1 is SGHDT and CDR2 is YYEEEE. V lost 3 bases and J 7 bases, leaving 19 bases between the germline ends.